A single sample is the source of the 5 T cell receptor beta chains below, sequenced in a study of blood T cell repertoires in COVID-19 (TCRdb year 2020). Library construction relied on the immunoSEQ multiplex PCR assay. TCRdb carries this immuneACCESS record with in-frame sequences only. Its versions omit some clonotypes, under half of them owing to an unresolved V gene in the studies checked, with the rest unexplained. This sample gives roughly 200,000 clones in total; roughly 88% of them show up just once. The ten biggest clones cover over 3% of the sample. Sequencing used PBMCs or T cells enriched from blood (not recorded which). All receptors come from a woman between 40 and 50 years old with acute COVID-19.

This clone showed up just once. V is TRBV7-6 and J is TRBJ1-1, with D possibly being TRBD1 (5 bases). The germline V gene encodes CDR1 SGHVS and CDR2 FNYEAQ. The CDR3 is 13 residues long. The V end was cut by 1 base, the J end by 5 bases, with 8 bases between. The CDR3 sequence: CASSLGTQTEAFF. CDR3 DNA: TGTGCCAGCAGCTTAGGGACACAGACTGAAGCTTTCTTT.

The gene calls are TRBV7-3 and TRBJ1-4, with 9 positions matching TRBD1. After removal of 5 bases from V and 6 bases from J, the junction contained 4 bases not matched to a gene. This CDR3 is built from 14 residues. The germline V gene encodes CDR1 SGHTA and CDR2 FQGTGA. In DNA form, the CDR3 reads TGTGCCAGCAGCCCCGGGACAGGGCATGAAAAACTGTTTTTT. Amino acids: CASSPGTGHEKLFF. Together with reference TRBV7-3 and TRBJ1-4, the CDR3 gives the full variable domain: GAGVSQTPSNKVTEKGKYVELRCDPISGHTALYWYRQSLGQGPEFLIYFQGTGAADDSGLPNDRFFAVRPEGSVSTLKIQRTERGDSAVYLCASSPGTGHEKLFFGSGTQLSVL.

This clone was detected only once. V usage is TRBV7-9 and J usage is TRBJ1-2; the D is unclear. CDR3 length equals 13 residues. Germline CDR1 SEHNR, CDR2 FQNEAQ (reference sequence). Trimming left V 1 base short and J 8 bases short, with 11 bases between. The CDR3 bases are TGTGCCAGCAGCTTAGAACAGCTCAAGGGCTACACCTTC. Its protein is CASSLEQLKGYTF.

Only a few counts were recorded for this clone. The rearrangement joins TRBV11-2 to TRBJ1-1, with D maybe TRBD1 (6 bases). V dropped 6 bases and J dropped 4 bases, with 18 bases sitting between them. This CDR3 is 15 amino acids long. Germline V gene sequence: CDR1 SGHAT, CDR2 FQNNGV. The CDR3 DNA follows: TGTGCCAGCAGATCCTTCAGGGGCGCGGGCACTGAAGCTTTCTTT. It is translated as CASRSFRGAGTEAFF.

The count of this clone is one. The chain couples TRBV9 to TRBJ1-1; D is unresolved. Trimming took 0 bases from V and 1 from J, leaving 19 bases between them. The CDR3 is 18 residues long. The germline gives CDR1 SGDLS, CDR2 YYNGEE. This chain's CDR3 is CASSVDPLPGAGNTEAFF. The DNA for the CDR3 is TGTGCCAGCAGCGTAGACCCTCTACCGGGAGCGGGGAACACTGAAGCTTTCTTT. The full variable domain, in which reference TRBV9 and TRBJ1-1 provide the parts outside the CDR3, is DSGVTQTPKHLITATGQRVTLRCSPRSGDLSVYWYQQSLDQGLQFLIQYYNGEERAKGNILERFSAQQFPDLHSELNLSSLELGDSALYFCASSVDPLPGAGNTEAFFGQGTRLTVV.